Following are 17 T cell receptor beta chains from one sample sequenced in a study of T-cell memory formation after mild COVID-19. MiXCR, run by TCRdb on the 5' RACE reads, gives a single entry per CDR3 protein. Here the sample spans about 240,000 distinct CDR3 sequences, 8.5% to 9.5% being singletons. Sequenced material: PBMCs or a T cell subset sorted from them (not recorded which). The receptors shown here come from a man younger than 30 who had mild COVID-19 (a few samples of this study predate the infection). Cell type and time point are not known.

This clonotype was seen ten or more times. V usage is TRBV12-3 or TRBV12-4 and J usage is TRBJ1-3; D ambiguous. This CDR3 is built from 12 residues. Trimming cost V 1 base and J 4 bases, with 2 bases left between them. The CDR3 DNA reads as TGTGCCAGCAGTTTAGGGGGAAACACCATATATTTT. Translated, it gives CASSLGGNTIYF.

This clonotype showed up many times. The rearrangement links TRBV5-1 to TRBJ2-2, with D uncertain. Germline V gene data show CDR1 as SGHRS and CDR2 as YFSETQ. V was cut by 5 bases and J by 5 bases, with 4 bases left in between. The CDR3 runs 11 residues. DNA of the CDR3: TGCGCCAGCAGGCAAACCGGGGAGCTGTTTTTT. Protein sequence: CASRQTGELFF. The variable domain in full, with the rest retrieved from reference TRBV5-1 and TRBJ2-2, is KAGVTQTPRYLIKTRGQQVTLSCSPISGHRSVSWYQQTPGQGLQFLFEYFSETQRNKGNFPGRFSGRQFSNSRSEMNVSTLELGDSALYLCASRQTGELFFGEGSRLTVL.

The rearrangement links TRBV28 to TRBJ2-7; D assignment may be TRBD1 or TRBD2 (7 bases each). Trimming cost V 8 bases and J 3 bases, with 20 bases left between them. The CDR3 covers 15 residues. Germline loops: CDR1 MDHEN, CDR2 SYDVKM. This CDR3 is CASAPGGADSYEQYV. CDR3 DNA: TGTGCCAGCGCCCCAGGGGGGGCTGATAGCTACGAGCAGTACGTC.

This clonotype was seen more than once but under ten times. The genes are TRBV27 and TRBJ1-1; D is ambiguous. Per the germline V gene, CDR1 is MNHEY and CDR2 is SMNVEV (reference sequence). This CDR3 region has 13 residues. V lost 5 bases, J lost 4 bases, and 11 bases lay in between. CDR3 region: CASSPRRITEAFF. The DNA for the CDR3 is TGTGCCAGCAGTCCCAGACGGATCACTGAAGCTTTCTTT.

The sample holds a few counts of this clonotype. The gene calls are TRBV11-2 and TRBJ2-7; 9 nucleotides agree with TRBD1. The germline gives CDR1 SGHAT, CDR2 FQNNGV. V was clipped by 3 bases and J by 5 bases; unmatched bases: 5. This CDR3 comprises 14 residues. CDR3 protein: CASSFWDRANEQYV. For the CDR3, the DNA is TGTGCCAGCAGCTTTTGGGACAGGGCCAACGAGCAGTACGTC.

In this sample, this clonotype turned up a few times. The chain employs TRBV10-3 and TRBJ2-7; no reliable D call. The CDR3 contains 11 residues. The V end was cut by 4 bases, the J end by 4 bases, with 5 bases between. Germline-derived CDR1 and CDR2 are ENHRY and SYGVKD. This CDR3 is CAISAGYEQYF. In DNA, the CDR3 is TGTGCCATCAGTGCGGGTTACGAGCAGTACTTC.

At least ten counts were recorded for this clonotype. The chain is built from TRBV7-2 and TRBJ2-1, with 10 bases identical to TRBD2. Germline loops: CDR1 SGHTA, CDR2 FQGNSA. CDR3 length equals 18 residues. V lost 3 bases to trimming and J lost 0 bases; unmatched junction nucleotides: 8. The CDR3 loop reads CASSFRLAGASSYNEQFF. CDR3 nucleotide sequence: TGTGCCAGCAGCTTCCGTCTAGCGGGGGCTAGCTCCTACAATGAGCAGTTCTTC.

This clonotype was recorded a few times. The gene calls are TRBV12-3 or TRBV12-4 and TRBJ1-2; no firm D call. V was cut by 5 bases and J by 4 bases, with 14 bases left in between. The CDR3 is 14 amino acids. This chain's CDR3 is CASSQHSDGYGYTF. DNA of the CDR3: TGTGCCAGCAGTCAGCACAGTGACGGCTATGGCTACACCTTC.

This clonotype was detected a few times. The chain recombines TRBV20-1 with TRBJ1-5; 9 positions match TRBD1. CDR1 DFQATT and CDR2 SNEGSKA come from the germline V gene (reference sequence). With V trimmed by 3 bases and J by 5 bases, 8 bases remained unmatched. The CDR3 sequence is 15 residues long. In DNA form, the CDR3 reads TGCAGTGCTAGTGAAATGGGACAGGGTTATCAGCCCCAGCATTTT. Its protein is CSASEMGQGYQPQHF.

This clonotype was seen more than once but under ten times. The chain links TRBV12-3 or TRBV12-4 to TRBJ2-3, with 12 bases identical to TRBD2. Trimming removed 6 bases from V and 0 bases from J; junction bases left unmatched: 4. CDR3 size: 16 residues. Here the CDR3 reads CASRRLAGASTDTQYF. CDR3 coding DNA: TGTGCCAGCAGGCGACTAGCGGGGGCTAGCACAGATACGCAGTATTTT.

This clonotype was seen a few times. The chain combines TRBV9 with TRBJ2-4; D not resolved. This CDR3 comprises 15 residues. Trimming shortened V by 4 bases and J by 7 bases, and 18 bases separated the two germline ends. CDR1 is SGDLS and CDR2 is YYNGEE in the germline V gene. The CDR3, as DNA: TGTGCCAGCAGCTCCGGGCGGAACGACGCCAACATTCAGTACTTC. Its protein is CASSSGRNDANIQYF.

This chain links TRBV15 with TRBJ1-6; D uncertain. This CDR3 region has 17 residues. Trimming left V 0 bases short and J 0 bases short, with 9 bases between. From germline, CDR1 is LNHNV and CDR2 YYDKDF (reference sequence). The CDR3 DNA sequence: TGTGCCACCAGCAGAGAAGGGCCGAGCTCCTATAATTCACCCCTCCACTTT. It codes for CATSREGPSSYNSPLHF.

This clonotype came up many times. The J gene is TRBJ1-2, the V gene TRBV7-9; TRBD1 aligns across 9 bases. This CDR3 region has 12 residues. The germline V gene has CDR1 SEHNR and CDR2 FQNEAQ (reference sequence). V lost 3 bases and J lost 7; bases outside the gene matches: 0. CDR3: CASSLTGGGYTF. The CDR3 coding sequence is TGTGCCAGCAGCTTGACAGGGGGTGGCTACACCTTC.

This clonotype came up a few times. V and J are TRBV11-3 and TRBJ2-3, with 11 bases that match TRBD2. Germline V gives CDR1 SGHNT, CDR2 YENEEA. V shed 5 bases and J 4 bases; nucleotides not matched to a gene: 5. This CDR3 spans 15 amino acids. CDR3 nucleotides: TGTGCCAGCAGCCGTAGCGGGGGGGCCTCAGATACGCAGTATTTT. Translating it yields CASSRSGGASDTQYF. Full variable domain (outside the CDR3, taken from reference TRBV11-3 and TRBJ2-3): EAGVVQSPRYKIIEKKQPVAFWCNPISGHNTLYWYLQNLGQGPELLIRYENEEAVDDSQLPKDRFSAERLKGVDSTLKIQPAELGDSAVYLCASSRSGGASDTQYFGPGTRLTVL.

The chain is built from TRBV11-2 and TRBJ2-5; 9 bases line up with TRBD2. Per germline, CDR1 SGHAT and CDR2 FQNNGV. Trimming at V came to 1 base and at J to 2 bases, leaving 8 bases not matched to a gene. The CDR3 has 17 residues. CDR3 region: CASSLVPAGGWQETQYF. The CDR3 nucleotides are TGTGCCAGCAGCTTAGTACCAGCGGGGGGTTGGCAAGAGACCCAGTACTTC.

The V gene is TRBV6-2 or TRBV6-3, the J gene TRBJ2-7, with D tentatively TRBD1 (5 bases). Germline CDR1 is MNHEY and CDR2 is SVGEGT. CDR3 size: 15 residues. Trimming stripped 6 bases from V and 5 bases from J, with 20 bases between. This CDR3 is CASSWKGISVDEQYF. CDR3 bases: TGTGCCAGCAGCTGGAAGGGGATCTCGGTGGACGAGCAGTACTTC.

V is TRBV6-5 and J is TRBJ1-1, with D tentatively TRBD1 (5 bases). V was cut by 7 bases and J by 3 bases, with 15 bases left in between. The CDR3 covers 14 residues. Germline CDR1 and CDR2: MNHEY and SVGAGI. DNA for the CDR3: TGTGCCAGCAATCATGGAGGGGTCGACACTGAAGCTTTCTTT. It translates to CASNHGGVDTEAFF.